A single T cell receptor (beta chain) is shown here with its context. The target antigen is unknown. The CDR3 totals 15 residues. The trim removed 4 bases at V and 3 bases at J, leaving 7 bases unmatched. Germline V CDR1 and CDR2: SGHTA, FQGNSA. The data derive from a study of OX40 agonist ivuxolimab in advanced cancers. Study overall: Partial responses were seen in three patients, one with hepatocellular carcinoma and two with cutaneous melanoma.

TCRdb's table, derived via immunoSEQ multiplex PCR, lists solely in-frame clones and lacks some. The sample has about 48,000 clones, about 81% seen once. General study points: By week 6 at 0.1 to 3.0 mg/kg, blood CD4+ and CD8+ T cells had expanded clonally. The study found that CD8+ T cells averaged more expanded clones than CD4+. The antigen specificity of the peripheral T cells (those that were expanded) was not determined.

This specimen consisted of CD4+ or CD8+ T cells sorted from blood, obtained in a trial of the OX40 agonist ivuxolimab. The sequence was collected from an adult with an advanced solid tumor such as melanoma, head and neck, liver or kidney cancer. J is TRBJ2-3 and V is TRBV7-2, with 7 bases matching TRBD1. CDR3 DNA sequence: TGTGCCAGCAGCTCGGGACAGCCGGGGACAGATACGCAGTATTTT. This translates into CASSSGQPGTDTQYF.